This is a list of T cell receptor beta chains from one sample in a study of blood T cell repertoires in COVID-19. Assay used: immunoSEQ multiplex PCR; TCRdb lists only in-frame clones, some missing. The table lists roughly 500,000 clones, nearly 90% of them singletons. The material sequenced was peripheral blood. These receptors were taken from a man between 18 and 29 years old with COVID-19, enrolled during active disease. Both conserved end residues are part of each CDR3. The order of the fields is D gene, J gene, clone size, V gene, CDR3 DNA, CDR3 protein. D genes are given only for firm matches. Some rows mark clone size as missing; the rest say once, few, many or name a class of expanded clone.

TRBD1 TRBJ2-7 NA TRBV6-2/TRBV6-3 TGTGCCAGCAGTTCCGGGACAGGGGGGAAGGCAGGATACGAGCAGTACTTC CASSSGTGGKAGYEQYF
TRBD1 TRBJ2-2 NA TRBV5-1 TGCGCCAGCAGACCCGGGACAGGGAACACCGGGGAGCTGTTTTTT CASRPGTGNTGELFF
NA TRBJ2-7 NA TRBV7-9 TGTGCCAGCAGCTTTACAGGGAACTACGAGCAGTACTTC CASSFTGNYEQYF
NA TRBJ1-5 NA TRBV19 TGTGCCAGTAGTAAAGAGGGGCGCGGCAATCAGCCCCAGCATTTT CASSKEGRGNQPQHF
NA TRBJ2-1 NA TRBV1 TGCACCAGCAGCCAAGATCAAGCGGGAGGTCCCTACTACAATGAGCAGTTCTTC CTSSQDQAGGPYYNEQFF
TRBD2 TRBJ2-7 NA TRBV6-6 TGTGCCAGCAGTCCTAGACTCGGGACTAGCGGGGGGGAGGTGCAGTACTTC CASSPRLGTSGGEVQYF
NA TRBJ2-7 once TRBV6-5 TGTGCCAGCAGACAAGCGGTCGATTACGAGCAGTACTTC CASRQAVDYEQYF
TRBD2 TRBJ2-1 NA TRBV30 TGTGCCTCGACAAAAAAGCGGGAGGGTAACAATGAGCAGTTCTTC CASTKKREGNNEQFF
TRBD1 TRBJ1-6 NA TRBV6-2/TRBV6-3 TGTGCCAGCACCCCCAGCCACAGGGGTAGACAGGCCCTCCACTTT CASTPSHRGRQALHF
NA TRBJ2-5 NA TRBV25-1 TGTGCCAGCAGTGAAGAAGGAGGGCTGGGGGAGACCCAGTACTTC CASSEEGGLGETQYF
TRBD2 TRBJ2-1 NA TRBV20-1 TGCAGTGCTAGCGATTTGACTAGCCTGTTCTTC CSASDLTSLFF
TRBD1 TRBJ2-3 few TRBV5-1 TGCGCCAGCAGCCAACGGGACAGGGGGACAGATACGCAGTATTTT CASSQRDRGTDTQYF
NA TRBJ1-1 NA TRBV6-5 TGTGCCAGCAGTTACTCGGGCGGGTTGGACACTGAAGCTTTCTTT CASSYSGGLDTEAFF
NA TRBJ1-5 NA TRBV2 TGTGCCAGCAGTTCGGACAGAGTGTATAGCAATCAGCCCCAGCATTTT CASSSDRVYSNQPQHF
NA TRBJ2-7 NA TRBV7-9 TGTGCCAGCAGCTTCCAGACAAGAACCTACGAGCAGTACTTC CASSFQTRTYEQYF
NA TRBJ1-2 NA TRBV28 TGTGCCAGCATAGTAACAGGAGCTAACTATGGCTACACCTTC CASIVTGANYGYTF
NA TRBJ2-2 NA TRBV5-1 TGCGCCAGCAGCTTGTTAGCGGGACAGGGCAACACCGGGGAGCTGTTTTTT CASSLLAGQGNTGELFF
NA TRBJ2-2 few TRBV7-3 TGTGCCAGCAGCTTACAGGGGAACACCGGGGAGCTGTTTTTT CASSLQGNTGELFF
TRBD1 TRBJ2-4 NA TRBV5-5 TGTGCCAGCACCAGGGGGGCCAAAAACATTCAGTACTTC CASTRGAKNIQYF
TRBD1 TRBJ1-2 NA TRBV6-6 TGTGCCAGCAGTCGAAGGGCGACAGGGGTTGTCTATGGCTACACCTTC CASSRRATGVVYGYTF
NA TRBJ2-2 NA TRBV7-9 TGTGCCAGCAGCCCCCAGGACTGGGAAATGAACACCGGGGAGCTGTTTTTT CASSPQDWEMNTGELFF